The sequence of this T cell receptor (beta chain) was determined in a study of blood T cell repertoires in COVID-19. Study information: From T cells, B-cell-depleted T cells, or PBMCs came the material, which was cDNA or gDNA.

In the original processing: Amplifying reference gene primers gave estimates of nucleated cell counts. TCRdb's table, derived via immunoSEQ multiplex PCR, lists solely in-frame clones and lacks some. V, J and clone size are taken as reported in that table, and D and trimming were inferred from the DNA itself. The sample includes about 73,000 clones, roughly 89% of them seen just once. The CDR3 spans 19 residues. With 8 bases removed from V and 7 bases from J, the gap between germline ends came to 34 bases. Germline CDR1 and CDR2: SNHLY and FYNNEI. V usage is TRBV2 and J usage is TRBJ2-3; D is perhaps TRBD1 (7 bases). The sequence came from an older man with acute or convalescent COVID-19. What was sequenced was peripheral blood. Here the CDR3 DNA reads TGTGCCAGCTCGGCTGGACAGGCACGGCGGGGAGACTTTCATAATACGCAGTATTTT. It codes for CASSAGQARRGDFHNTQYF.